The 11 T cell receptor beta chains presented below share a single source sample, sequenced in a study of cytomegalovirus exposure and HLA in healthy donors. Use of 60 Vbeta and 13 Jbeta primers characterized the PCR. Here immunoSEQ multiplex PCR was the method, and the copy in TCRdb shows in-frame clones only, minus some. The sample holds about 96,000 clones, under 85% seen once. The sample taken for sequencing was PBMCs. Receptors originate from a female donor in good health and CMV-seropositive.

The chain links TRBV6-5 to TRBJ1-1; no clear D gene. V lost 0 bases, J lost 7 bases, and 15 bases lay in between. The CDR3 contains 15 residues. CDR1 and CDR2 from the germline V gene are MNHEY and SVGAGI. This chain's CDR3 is CASSYSLGTPGEAFF. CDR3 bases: TGTGCCAGCAGTTACTCTCTAGGCACTCCGGGTGAAGCTTTCTTT.

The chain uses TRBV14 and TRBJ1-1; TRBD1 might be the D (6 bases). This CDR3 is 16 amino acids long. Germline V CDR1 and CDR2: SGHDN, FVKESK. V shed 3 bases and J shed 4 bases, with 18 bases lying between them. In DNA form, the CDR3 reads TGTGCCAGCAGCCATCCGGGGGGCGGTGGGGTCACTGAAGCTTTCTTT. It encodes CASSHPGGGGVTEAFF.

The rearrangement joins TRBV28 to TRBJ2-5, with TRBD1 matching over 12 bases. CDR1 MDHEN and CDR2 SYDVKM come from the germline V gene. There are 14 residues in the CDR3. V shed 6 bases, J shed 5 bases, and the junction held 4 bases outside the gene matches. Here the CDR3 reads CASRGQGAGETQYF. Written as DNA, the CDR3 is TGTGCCAGCAGGGGACAGGGGGCCGGGGAGACCCAGTACTTC.

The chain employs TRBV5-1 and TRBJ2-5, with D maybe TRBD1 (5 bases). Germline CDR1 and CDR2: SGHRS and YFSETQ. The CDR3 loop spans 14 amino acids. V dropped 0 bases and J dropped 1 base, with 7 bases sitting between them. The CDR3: CASSLGTRQETQYF. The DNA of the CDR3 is TGCGCCAGCAGCTTGGGGACACGCCAAGAGACCCAGTACTTC.

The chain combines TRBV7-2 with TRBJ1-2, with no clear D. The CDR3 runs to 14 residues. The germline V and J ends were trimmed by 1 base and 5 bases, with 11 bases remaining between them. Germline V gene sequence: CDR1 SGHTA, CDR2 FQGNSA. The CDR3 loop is CASSLDRGLYGYTF. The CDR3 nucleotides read TGTGCCAGCAGCTTAGACCGGGGATTATATGGCTACACCTTC.

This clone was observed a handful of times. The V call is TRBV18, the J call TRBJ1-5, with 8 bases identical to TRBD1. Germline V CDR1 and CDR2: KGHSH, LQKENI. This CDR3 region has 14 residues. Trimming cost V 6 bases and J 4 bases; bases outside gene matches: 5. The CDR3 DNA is TGTGCCAGCTCTCCCAGGGGGCGTAATCAGCCCCAGCATTTT. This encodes CASSPRGRNQPQHF.

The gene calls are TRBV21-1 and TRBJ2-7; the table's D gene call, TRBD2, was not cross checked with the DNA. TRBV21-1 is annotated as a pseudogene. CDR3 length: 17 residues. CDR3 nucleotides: TGTGCCAGCAGCAAAGTCTCTAAACTAGCGGTTTCCTACGAGCAGTACTTC. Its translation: CASSKVSKLAVSYEQYF.

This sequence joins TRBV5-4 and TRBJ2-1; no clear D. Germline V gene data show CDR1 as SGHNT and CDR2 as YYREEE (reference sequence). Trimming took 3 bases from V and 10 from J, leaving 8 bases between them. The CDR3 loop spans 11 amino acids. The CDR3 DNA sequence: TGTGCCAGCAGCTCCCTCCGGGAGCAGTTCTTC. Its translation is CASSSLREQFF.

CDR3 nucleotide sequence: TGTGCCTGGAGTCTCCTAGCGGGGGAAGAGACCCAGTACTTC. Encoded protein: CAWSLLAGEETQYF. The J gene is TRBJ2-5, the V gene TRBV30; 10 bases are a match to TRBD2. The CDR3 length is 14 residues. Germline CDR1 reads GTSNPN; CDR2 reads SVGIG (reference sequence). The trim removed 2 bases at V and 3 bases at J, leaving 3 bases unmatched.

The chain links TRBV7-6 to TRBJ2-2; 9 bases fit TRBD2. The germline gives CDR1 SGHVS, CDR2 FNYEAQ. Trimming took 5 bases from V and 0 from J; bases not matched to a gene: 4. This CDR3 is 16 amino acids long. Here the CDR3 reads CASSPRLAANTGELFF. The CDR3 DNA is TGTGCCAGCAGCCCGAGACTAGCGGCGAACACCGGGGAGCTGTTTTTT. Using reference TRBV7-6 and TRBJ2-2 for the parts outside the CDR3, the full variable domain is GAGVSQSPRYKVTKRGQDVALRCDPISGHVSLYWYRQALGQGPEFLTYFNYEAQQDKSGLPNDRFSAERPEGSISTLTIQRTEQRDSAMYRCASSPRLAANTGELFFGEGSRLTVL.

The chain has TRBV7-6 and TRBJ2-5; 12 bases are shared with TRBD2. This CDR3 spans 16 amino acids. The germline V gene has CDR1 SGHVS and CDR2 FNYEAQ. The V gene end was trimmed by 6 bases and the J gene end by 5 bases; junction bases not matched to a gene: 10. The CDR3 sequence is CASSMTSGRLRETQYF. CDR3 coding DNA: TGTGCCAGCAGTATGACTAGCGGGAGATTGAGGGAGACCCAGTACTTC. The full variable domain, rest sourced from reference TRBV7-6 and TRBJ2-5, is GAGVSQSPRYKVTKRGQDVALRCDPISGHVSLYWYRQALGQGPEFLTYFNYEAQQDKSGLPNDRFSAERPEGSISTLTIQRTEQRDSAMYRCASSMTSGRLRETQYFGPGTRLLVL.